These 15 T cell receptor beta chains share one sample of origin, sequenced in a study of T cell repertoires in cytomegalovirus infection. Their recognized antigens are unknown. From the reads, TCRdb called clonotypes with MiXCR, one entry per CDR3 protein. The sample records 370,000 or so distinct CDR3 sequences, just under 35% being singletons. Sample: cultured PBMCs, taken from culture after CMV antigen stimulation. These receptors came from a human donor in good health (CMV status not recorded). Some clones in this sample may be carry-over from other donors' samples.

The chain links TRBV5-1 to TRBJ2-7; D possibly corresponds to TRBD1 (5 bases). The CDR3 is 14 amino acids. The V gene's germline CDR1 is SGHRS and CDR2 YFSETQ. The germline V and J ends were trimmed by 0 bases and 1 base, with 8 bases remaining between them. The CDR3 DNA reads TGCGCCAGCAGCTTGGAGGGGCGATCCTACGAGCAGTACGTC. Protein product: CASSLEGRSYEQYV.

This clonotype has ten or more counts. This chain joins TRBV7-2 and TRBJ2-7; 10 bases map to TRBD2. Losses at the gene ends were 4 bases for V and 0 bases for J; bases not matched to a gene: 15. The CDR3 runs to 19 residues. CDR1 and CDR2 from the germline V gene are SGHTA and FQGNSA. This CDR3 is CASSSLGAGLAASSYEQYF. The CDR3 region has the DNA TGTGCCAGCAGCTCCCTAGGGGCAGGACTAGCGGCCAGCTCCTACGAGCAGTACTTC.

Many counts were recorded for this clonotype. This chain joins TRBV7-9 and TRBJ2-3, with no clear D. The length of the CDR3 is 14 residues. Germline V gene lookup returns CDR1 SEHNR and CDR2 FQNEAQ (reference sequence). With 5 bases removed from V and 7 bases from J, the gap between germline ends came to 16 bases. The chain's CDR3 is CASSHYTTGYTQYF. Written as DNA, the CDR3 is TGTGCCAGCAGCCACTACACAACCGGGTATACGCAGTATTTT.

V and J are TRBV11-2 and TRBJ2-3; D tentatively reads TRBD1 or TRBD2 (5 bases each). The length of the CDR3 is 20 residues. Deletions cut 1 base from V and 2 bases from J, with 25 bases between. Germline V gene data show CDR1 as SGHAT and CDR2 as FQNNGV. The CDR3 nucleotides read TGTGCCAGCAGCTTAGGCCGAACACTTAACCGGGACCGTAACACAGATACGCAGTATTTT. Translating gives CASSLGRTLNRDRNTDTQYF.

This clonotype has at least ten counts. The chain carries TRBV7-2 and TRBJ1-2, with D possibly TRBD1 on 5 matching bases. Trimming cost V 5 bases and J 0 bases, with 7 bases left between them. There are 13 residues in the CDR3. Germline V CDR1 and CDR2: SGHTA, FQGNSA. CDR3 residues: CASSPDTNYGYTF. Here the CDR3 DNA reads TGTGCCAGCAGCCCGGACACTAACTATGGCTACACCTTC.

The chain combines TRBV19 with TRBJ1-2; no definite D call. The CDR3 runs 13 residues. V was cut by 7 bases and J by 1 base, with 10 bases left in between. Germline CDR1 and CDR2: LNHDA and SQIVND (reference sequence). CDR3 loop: CASTTDFNYGYTF. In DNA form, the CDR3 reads TGTGCCAGTACGACCGATTTTAACTATGGCTACACCTTC.

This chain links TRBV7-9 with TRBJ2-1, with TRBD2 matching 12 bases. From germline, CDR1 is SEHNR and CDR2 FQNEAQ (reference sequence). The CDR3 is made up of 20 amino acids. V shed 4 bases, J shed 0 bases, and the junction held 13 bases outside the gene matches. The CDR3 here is CASSSDPGLAGYSSYNEQFF. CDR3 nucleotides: TGTGCCAGCAGCTCAGATCCGGGACTAGCGGGTTATAGCTCCTACAATGAGCAGTTCTTC.

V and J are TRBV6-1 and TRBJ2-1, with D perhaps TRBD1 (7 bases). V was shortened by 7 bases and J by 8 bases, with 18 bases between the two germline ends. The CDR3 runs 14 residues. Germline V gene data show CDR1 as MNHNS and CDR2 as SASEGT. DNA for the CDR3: TGTGCCAGCATGCATCGTGGAGGGGGCTATGAGCAGTTCTTC. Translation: CASMHRGGGYEQFF.

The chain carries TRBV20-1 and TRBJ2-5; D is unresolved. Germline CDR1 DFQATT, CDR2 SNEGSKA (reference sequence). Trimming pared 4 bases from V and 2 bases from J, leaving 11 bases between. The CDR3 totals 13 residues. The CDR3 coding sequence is TGCAGTGCTACTGAAGACTTACAAGAGACCCAGTACTTC. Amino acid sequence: CSATEDLQETQYF.

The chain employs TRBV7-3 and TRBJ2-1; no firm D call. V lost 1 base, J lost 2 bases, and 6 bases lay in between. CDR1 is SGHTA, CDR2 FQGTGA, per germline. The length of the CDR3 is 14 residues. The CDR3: CASSLRGTYNEQFF. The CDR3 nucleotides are TGTGCCAGCAGCTTAAGAGGCACCTACAATGAGCAGTTCTTC.

CDR3 bases: TGTGCCAGCAGCCTCCCTTGGGACAGGGGGGAGAGGCAGCAGACCCAGTACTTC. Translating it yields CASSLPWDRGERQQTQYF. This chain uses TRBV7-2 with TRBJ2-5, with 11 bases fitting TRBD1. The V segment lost 5 bases and the J segment 6 bases; nucleotides outside the gene matches: 17. Germline lookup yields CDR1 SGHTA and CDR2 FQGNSA. This CDR3 spans 18 amino acids.

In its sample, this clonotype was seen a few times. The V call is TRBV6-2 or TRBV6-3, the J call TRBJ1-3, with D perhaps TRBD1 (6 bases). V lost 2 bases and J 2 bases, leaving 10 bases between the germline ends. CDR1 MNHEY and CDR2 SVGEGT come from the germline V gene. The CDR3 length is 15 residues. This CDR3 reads CASSYPRTAGNTIYF. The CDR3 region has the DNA TGTGCCAGCAGTTACCCCAGGACAGCTGGAAACACCATATATTTT.

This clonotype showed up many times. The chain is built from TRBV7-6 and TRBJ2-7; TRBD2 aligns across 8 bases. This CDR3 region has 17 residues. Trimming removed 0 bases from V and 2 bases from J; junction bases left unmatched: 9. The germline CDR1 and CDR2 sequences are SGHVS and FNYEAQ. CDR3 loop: CASSLAMGSGRAYEQYV. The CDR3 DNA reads TGTGCCAGCAGCTTAGCCATGGGGAGCGGGAGAGCCTACGAGCAGTACGTC.

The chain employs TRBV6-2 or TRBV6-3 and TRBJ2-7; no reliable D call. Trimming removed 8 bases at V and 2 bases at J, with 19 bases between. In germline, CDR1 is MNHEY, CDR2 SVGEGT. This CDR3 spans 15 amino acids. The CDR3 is CASSHPLTPTYEQYF. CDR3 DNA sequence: TGTGCCAGCTCCCACCCCCTGACTCCCACCTACGAGCAGTACTTC.

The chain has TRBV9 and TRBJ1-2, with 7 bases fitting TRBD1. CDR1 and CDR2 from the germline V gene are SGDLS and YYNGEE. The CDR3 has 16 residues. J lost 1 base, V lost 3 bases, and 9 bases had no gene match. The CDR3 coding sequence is TGTGCCAGCAGCGAGGCCTGGGACAGTAATAACTATGGCTACACCTTC. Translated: CASSEAWDSNNYGYTF.